This T cell receptor beta chain derives from a study of control samples from healthy donors and cancer patients. Profiling relied on immunoSEQ multiplex PCR, and the TCRdb table lists in-frame clones only, not all of them. The table records a few hundred thousand clones, approximately 92% of them present only once. V was shortened by 6 bases and J by 4 bases, with 12 bases between the two germline ends. The CDR3 is 13 amino acids. Germline V gene data show CDR1 as LGHNA and CDR2 as YNFKEQ. The clonotype was recovered from a man in his forties or fifties with head and neck cancer. The rearrangement links TRBV4-2 to TRBJ1-1; D uncertain. Sequencing was carried out using PBMCs. CDR3 sequence reads: CASSPGLGTEAFF. The CDR3 DNA reads as TGTGCCAGCAGTCCGGGGTTAGGCACTGAAGCTTTCTTT.